These T cell receptor beta chains were read from a single sample in a study of beta chain features in type 1 diabetes. Repertoires were generated with immunoSEQ multiplex PCR, while TCRdb's copy carries only in-frame clones and drops some. Among about 28,000 clones listed, less than 75% were seen once. Sequencing was done on a sample of Tregs from blood. The source of these receptors is a woman aged 25-40 years with type 1 diabetes. Both conserved end residues are part of each CDR3. The D gene is left open where the match is weak. Clone sizes are given selectively: once, few, many, or a class where the clone is expanded.

>TRBJ2-2|TRBV5-1|NA|NA
CASGRMTGTTGELFF
TGCGCCAGCGGGAGGATGACGGGGACTACCGGGGAGCTGTTTTTT
>TRBJ1-5|TRBV6-1|NA|NA
CASRGPHRAQPQHF
TGTGCCAGCAGGGGCCCTCACAGGGCCCAGCCCCAGCATTTT
>TRBJ2-2|TRBV5-4|NA|TRBD2
CASNYKTSNTGELFF
TGTGCCAGCAACTATAAGACTAGCAACACCGGGGAGCTGTTTTTT
>TRBJ2-5|TRBV2|NA|NA
CASSERETQYF
TGTGCCAGCAGTGAGAGAGAGACCCAGTACTTC
>TRBJ2-7|TRBV6-1|NA|NA
CASSDRTYEQYF
TGTGCCAGCAGCGACAGGACCTACGAGCAGTACTTC
>TRBJ1-5|TRBV25-1|NA|NA
CASSFSDQPQHF
TGTGCCAGCAGCTTTAGCGATCAGCCCCAGCATTTT
>TRBJ2-7|TRBV21-1|NA|NA
CASPRGCTGNEQYF
TGTGCCAGCCCGCGGGGGTGTACGGGAAACGAGCAGTACTTC
>TRBJ2-6|TRBV18|NA|NA
CASSGQISGANVLTF
TGTGCCAGCTCAGGGCAGATCTCTGGGGCCAACGTCCTGACTTTC
>TRBJ1-3|TRBV7-8|NA|NA
CASSRGEGNTIYF
TGTGCCAGCAGCCGGGGGGAAGGAAACACCATATATTTT
>TRBJ1-5|TRBV2|NA|TRBD1
CASSVRGQGTQPQHF
TGTGCCAGCAGTGTTCGTGGACAGGGTACACAGCCCCAGCATTTT
>TRBJ1-2|TRBV28|NA|NA
CASSLSETRGYGYTF
TGTGCCAGCAGTTTATCGGAGACCCGGGGCTATGGCTACACCTTC
>TRBJ2-3|TRBV6-1|NA|NA
CASRLGDGTDTQYF
TGTGCCAGCCGACTAGGAGATGGCACAGATACGCAGTATTTT
>TRBJ2-2|TRBV5-5|once|NA
CASSLQTGGLTGELFF
TGTGCCAGCAGCTTGCAGACAGGTGGCCTCACCGGGGAGCTGTTTTTT
>TRBJ1-2|TRBV30|NA|NA
CAWSVLLPGIYGYTF
TGTGCCTGGAGTGTACTATTACCGGGAATCTATGGCTACACCTTC
>TRBJ2-7|TRBV6-1|few|NA
CASSGRDPYEQYF
TGTGCCAGCAGTGGGCGGGATCCCTACGAGCAGTACTTC
>TRBJ2-1|TRBV11-3|NA|TRBD2
CASSFGTSSPNEQFF
TGTGCCAGCAGCTTCGGGACTAGCTCCCCCAATGAGCAGTTCTTC
>TRBJ2-3|TRBV9|NA|TRBD2
CASSVGLAGTSTDTQYF
TGTGCCAGCAGCGTAGGACTAGCGGGGACTAGCACAGATACGCAGTATTTT
>TRBJ2-4|TRBV28|few|TRBD2
CASTLAGEQNIQYF
TGTGCCAGCACCTTAGCGGGAGAGCAGAACATTCAGTACTTC
>TRBJ2-7|TRBV11-2|few|TRBD1
CASVRDRASYEQYF
TGTGCCAGCGTCCGGGACAGGGCCTCCTACGAGCAGTACTTC
>TRBJ1-3|TRBV2|NA|NA
CASSEWGEGNTIYF
TGTGCCAGCAGTGAATGGGGGGAAGGGAACACCATATATTTT
>TRBJ1-2|TRBV20-1|NA|NA
CSARNSGGYTF
TGCAGTGCTAGAAATTCGGGAGGCTACACCTTC
>TRBJ2-5|TRBV7-8|NA|TRBD2
CASSLNGRARETQYF
TGTGCCAGCAGCTTAAACGGGAGGGCCCGAGAGACCCAGTACTTC
>TRBJ1-2|TRBV28|NA|NA
CASSSQGNYGYTF
TGTGCCAGCAGCTCCCAGGGTAACTATGGCTACACCTTC
>TRBJ1-1|TRBV2|NA|TRBD1
CASSADRGSNAFF
TGTGCCAGCAGTGCGGACAGGGGGAGTAATGCTTTCTTT
>TRBJ2-7|TRBV6-5|NA|NA
CASSYLRGDYEQYF
TGTGCCAGCAGTTACTTGCGGGGTGACTACGAGCAGTACTTC
>TRBJ1-1|TRBV18|NA|NA
CASSPLGPVTNTEAFF
TGTGCCAGCTCACCTCTGGGGCCGGTTACGAACACTGAAGCTTTCTTT
>TRBJ2-3|TRBV2|NA|TRBD2
CASRLAADTQYF
TGTGCCAGCAGACTAGCGGCAGATACGCAGTATTTT
>TRBJ2-5|TRBV11-1|NA|NA
CASSLYGTTRGTQYF
TGTGCCAGCAGCCTATACGGGACCACCAGGGGGACCCAGTACTTC
>TRBJ1-1|TRBV5-1|NA|TRBD1
CASSFGETGAFF
TGCGCCAGCAGCTTCGGTGAGACAGGGGCTTTCTTT
>TRBJ1-1|TRBV25-1|once|NA
CASGRAGVDTEAFF
TGTGCCTCCGGTCGGGCAGGGGTGGACACTGAAGCTTTCTTT
>TRBJ2-6|TRBV5-1|NA|NA
CASSPQNSGANVLTF
TGCGCCAGCAGTCCCCAGAACTCTGGGGCCAACGTCCTGACTTTC
>TRBJ2-3|TRBV11-2|few|NA
CASSPTVSTDTQYF
TGTGCCAGCAGCCCTACAGTAAGCACAGATACGCAGTATTTT
>TRBJ1-1|TRBV27|once|TRBD1
CASSRIGQANTEAFF
TGTGCCAGCAGCCGGATCGGACAGGCGAACACTGAAGCTTTCTTT
>TRBJ1-2|TRBV5-1|NA|NA
CASSLEAGENGYTF
TGCGCCAGCAGCTTGGAGGCAGGGGAAAATGGCTACACCTTC
>TRBJ2-6|TRBV29-1|NA|NA
CSVFTGTGANVLTF
TGCAGCGTTTTTACAGGGACCGGGGCCAACGTCCTGACTTTC
>TRBJ1-2|TRBV10-3|few|TRBD1
CAIRGQGLSGNYGYTF
TGTGCCATCAGAGGACAGGGTTTGAGTGGGAACTATGGCTACACCTTC
>TRBJ1-5|TRBV19|NA|NA
CASSMETHQPQHF
TGTGCCAGTAGTATGGAGACCCATCAGCCCCAGCATTTT
>TRBJ2-7|TRBV5-6|NA|NA
CASSPPGSIYEQYF
TGTGCCAGCAGCCCCCCCGGGAGCATCTACGAGCAGTACTTC
>TRBJ2-7|TRBV2|NA|TRBD2
CASSEWASGPYEQYF
TGTGCCAGCAGTGAATGGGCTAGCGGGCCCTACGAGCAGTACTTC
>TRBJ2-5|TRBV14|NA|TRBD2
CASSHSPGLGQETQYF
TGTGCCAGCAGCCACTCCCCGGGACTAGGACAAGAGACCCAGTACTTC
>TRBJ2-5|TRBV5-1|NA|TRBD1
CASSAGTGVTREQYF
TGCGCCAGCAGCGCCGGGACAGGGGTGACACGGGAGCAGTACTTC
>TRBJ2-7|TRBV18|NA|TRBD1
CASSPPGTGTDEQYF
TGTGCCAGCTCACCACCTGGGACAGGGACCGACGAGCAGTACTTC
>TRBJ1-1|TRBV19|NA|NA
CASRQDSYTEAFF
TGTGCCAGTAGACAAGACAGCTACACTGAAGCTTTCTTT
>TRBJ2-5|TRBV6-5|NA|NA
CASSRAGSSGTQYF
TGTGCCAGCAGTCGGGCGGGCTCCTCGGGGACCCAGTACTTC
>TRBJ2-1|TRBV5-6|NA|TRBD1
CASSWTGSYNEQFF
TGTGCCAGCAGCTGGACAGGCAGCTACAATGAGCAGTTCTTC
>TRBJ2-7|TRBV2|NA|TRBD1
CASLHPGDRENEQYF
TGTGCCAGCTTACATCCCGGGGACAGGGAGAACGAGCAGTACTTC
>TRBJ2-2|TRBV7-9|NA|TRBD1
CASSLSRDRGNTGELFF
TGTGCCAGCAGCTTAAGCCGGGACAGGGGGAACACCGGGGAGCTGTTTTTT
>TRBJ1-4|TRBV2|few|NA
CATSGRGRELFF
TGTGCCACCAGCGGTCGGGGAAGGGAACTGTTTTTT
>TRBJ2-5|TRBV10-3|NA|NA
CAISEGAETQYF
TGTGCCATCAGTGAAGGGGCGGAGACCCAGTACTTC
>TRBJ2-7|TRBV10-3|few|TRBD2
CAISESVSGSSYEQYF
TGTGCCATCAGTGAGTCGGTTAGCGGGAGCTCCTACGAGCAGTACTTC
>TRBJ2-1|TRBV6-5|few|TRBD2
CASSYGRELIHEQFF
TGTGCCAGCAGTTACGGGCGGGAGTTAATCCATGAGCAGTTCTTC